This record covers a single T cell receptor beta chain. Its target is unknown. The V and J ends lost 4 bases and 14 bases respectively, with 18 bases between them. CDR1 and CDR2 from the germline V gene are SGDLS and YYNGEE. CDR3 size: 12 residues. The record originates from a study of vaccination effects on CD4 cells after COVID-19. General study findings and limits: Limitations: small convalescent group and missing early post-infection timepoints.

Sequencing was preceded by expansion of antigen-specific CD4+ T cells with viral peptide pools in the ViraFEST assay. Cultured cells yielded isolated CD4+ T cells after approximately nine days. All participants had two doses of either the BNT162b2 or mRNA-1273 vaccine. According to the study, vaccine recipients showed no prior SARS-CoV-2 infection and negative nucleocapsid antibodies. Libraries were prepared by immunoSEQ multiplex PCR; TCRdb keeps only in-frame clonotypes and omits some of them. The data hold about 80,000 clones, with around 74% observed a single time. This clonotype originated in a human donor who received a COVID-19 vaccine. The chain couples TRBV9 to TRBJ1-2; TRBD1 might be the D (6 bases). This material consisted of CD4+ T cells from PBMCs cultured with HCoV-OC43 spike peptides, taken after COVID-19 vaccination. Sample subset: HCoV-OC43 spike overlapping peptide pool stimulation. The CDR3 DNA is TGTGCCAGCAGCCCCTCATACAGGGTCACTACCTTC. Translated, it gives CASSPSYRVTTF.